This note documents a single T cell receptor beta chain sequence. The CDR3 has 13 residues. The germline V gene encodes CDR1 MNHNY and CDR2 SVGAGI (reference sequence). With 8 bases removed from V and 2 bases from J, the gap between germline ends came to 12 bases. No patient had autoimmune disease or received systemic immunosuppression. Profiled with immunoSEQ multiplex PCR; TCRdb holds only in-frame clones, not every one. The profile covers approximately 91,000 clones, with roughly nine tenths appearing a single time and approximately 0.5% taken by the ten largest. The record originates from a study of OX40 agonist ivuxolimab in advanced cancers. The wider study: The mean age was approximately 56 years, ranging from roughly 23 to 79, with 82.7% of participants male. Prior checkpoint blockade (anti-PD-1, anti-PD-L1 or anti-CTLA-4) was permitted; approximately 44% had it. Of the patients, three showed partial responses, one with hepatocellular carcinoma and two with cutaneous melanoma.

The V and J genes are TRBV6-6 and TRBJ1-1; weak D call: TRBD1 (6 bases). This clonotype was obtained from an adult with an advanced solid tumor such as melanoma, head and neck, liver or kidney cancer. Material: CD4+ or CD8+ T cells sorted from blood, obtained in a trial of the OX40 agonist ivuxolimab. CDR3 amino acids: CASLRGRNTEAFF. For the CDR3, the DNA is TGTGCCAGCCTGAGGGGGAGAAACACTGAAGCTTTCTTT.